The source of this TCR beta chain is a study of blood T cell repertoires in COVID-19. The wider study: There were acute and convalescent COVID-19 samples, and they came from the United States, Italy and Spain. T cells, B-cell-depleted T cells, or PBMCs provided the cDNA or gDNA that served as material.

Authors' analysis steps: Amplified reference gene primers provided the basis for estimating nucleated cell counts. Clones were read by immunoSEQ multiplex PCR, and TCRdb kept only the in-frame ones, dropping some. V and J calls plus clone size are reproduced from that table; the DNA served to infer D and trimming. Of 110,000 to 150,000 clones listed, more than 80% were seen once; the top ten hold approximately 2.8%. CDR1 is SEHNR and CDR2 is FQNEAQ in the germline V gene (reference sequence). Trimming removed 5 bases from V and 4 bases from J; junction bases left unmatched: 5. The CDR3 runs to 14 residues.

V gene TRBV7-9 combines with J gene TRBJ2-5; 9 nucleotides align to TRBD1. The TCR comes from a woman aged 55-70 years with active COVID-19. The sample taken for sequencing was peripheral blood. The CDR3 here is CASSRTGGGETQYF. In DNA, the CDR3 is TGTGCCAGCAGCCGTACAGGGGGCGGAGAGACCCAGTACTTC.